The 10 T cell receptor beta chains given below trace back to one sample, sequenced in a study of a mutant IDH1 vaccine in newly diagnosed glioma. Profiling relied on immunoSEQ multiplex PCR, and the TCRdb table lists in-frame clones only, not all of them. The sample includes about 96,000 clones, just under 80% seen only once; the top ten take around 7%. Sample time point: baseline, week 1 (first vaccination visit). Treatment indicated: pre-vaccination baseline after standard-of-care therapy. Material: PBMCs, obtained from a glioma patient treated with radiotherapy, temozolomide or both. These receptors were collected from a man aged 35 to 55 with glioma.

The genes are TRBV12-5 and TRBJ2-5; TRBD1 agrees at 11 bases. Germline values: CDR1 LGHNT, CDR2 FRNRAP. With 3 bases clipped from V and 4 bases from J, the junction kept 1 base outside the gene matches. This CDR3 comprises 14 residues. The CDR3 DNA is TGTGCTAGTGGTTTTGGGACAGGGGGAGAGACCCAGTACTTC. This codes for CASGFGTGGETQYF.

This rearrangement joins TRBV18 to TRBJ1-1, with TRBD1 identical over 10 bases. Germline CDR1 and CDR2: KGHSH and LQKENI. CDR3 size: 16 residues. V trimming: 4 bases; J trimming: 0 bases; junction bases outside the gene matches: 5. CDR3 sequence: CASSRDRGPLNTEAFF. CDR3 DNA: TGTGCCAGCTCACGAGACAGGGGGCCCCTGAACACTGAAGCTTTCTTT.

A note on this clone: At one end the junction does not follow the germline gene, possibly because of a read error. The chain links TRBV6-1 to TRBJ1-2, with D hard to call. The V gene's germline CDR1 is MNHNS and CDR2 SASEGT. This CDR3 contains 13 residues. The CDR3 spells CASTERLQWGYTF. CDR3 in DNA: TGTGCCAGCACTGAAAGGCTGCAATGGGGCTACACCTTC.

The rearrangement links TRBV27 to TRBJ2-7; 8 bases fit TRBD2. The CDR3 covers 19 residues. V was pared by 5 bases and J by 2 bases, with 20 bases of the junction left unmatched. Germline V lookup: CDR1 MNHEY, CDR2 SMNVEV (reference sequence). The CDR3 DNA sequence: TGTGCCAGCAGTCCACCGGGACTAGTAGGACTACGCGGGGCCTACGAGCAGTACTTC. Protein product: CASSPPGLVGLRGAYEQYF.

The rearrangement uses TRBV9 and TRBJ2-3; no reliable D call. Germline V gene lookup returns CDR1 SGDLS and CDR2 YYNGEE. V dropped 0 bases and J dropped 2 bases, with 16 bases sitting between them. CDR3 length equals 17 residues. DNA of the CDR3: TGTGCCAGCAGCGTAGATCGACCGTTCCCCTTCACAGATACGCAGTATTTT. As protein: CASSVDRPFPFTDTQYF. Together with reference TRBV9 and TRBJ2-3, the CDR3 gives the full variable domain: DSGVTQTPKHLITATGQRVTLRCSPRSGDLSVYWYQQSLDQGLQFLIQYYNGEERAKGNILERFSAQQFPDLHSELNLSSLELGDSALYFCASSVDRPFPFTDTQYFGPGTRLTVL.

The V gene is TRBV5-6, the J gene TRBJ2-5; 7 nucleotides match TRBD2. J lost 0 bases, V lost 2 bases, and 4 bases had no gene match. The CDR3 contains 15 residues. The germline CDR1 and CDR2 sequences are SGHDT and YYEEEE. The CDR3 is CASSFGGSYQETQYF. CDR3 DNA sequence: TGTGCCAGCAGCTTCGGGGGGTCGTACCAAGAGACCCAGTACTTC.

This clone was observed a few times. V is TRBV15 and J is TRBJ1-1; no firm D call. CDR1 is LNHNV and CDR2 is YYDKDF in the germline V gene (reference sequence). This CDR3 is 14 amino acids long. Between the trimmed V and J ends, which lost 1 base and 2 bases, there was a span of 8 bases. Here the CDR3 reads CATSRVVDNTEAFF. The CDR3 coding sequence is TGTGCCACCAGCAGAGTAGTTGACAACACTGAAGCTTTCTTT.

This clone was seen only a few times. J is TRBJ2-1 and V is TRBV7-2, with 7 positions matching TRBD2. CDR3 length: 15 residues. Germline V gives CDR1 SGHTA, CDR2 FQGNSA. J lost 6 bases, V lost 5 bases, and 10 bases had no gene match. Written as DNA, the CDR3 is TGTGCCAGCAGCGGGCGGACTAGTAGGGGCAATGAGCAGTTCTTC. Its translation is CASSGRTSRGNEQFF.

The sample holds one count of this clone. The chain carries TRBV15 and TRBJ1-6; perhaps TRBD1 as D (5 bases). The CDR3 contains 16 residues. Germline V gene data show CDR1 as LNHNV and CDR2 as YYDKDF (reference sequence). V lost 7 bases and J 1 base, leaving 14 bases between the germline ends. CDR3 residues: CATTPGGVSYNSPLHF. The DNA of the CDR3 is TGTGCCACCACCCCGGGGGGGGTGTCCTATAATTCACCCCTCCACTTT.

This CDR3 reads CASSRETSGDYEQYF. For the CDR3, the DNA is TGTGCCAGCAGCCGAGAGACTAGCGGAGACTACGAGCAGTACTTC. This sequence joins TRBV4-2 and TRBJ2-7, with 9 positions matching TRBD2. Germline lookup yields CDR1 LGHNA and CDR2 YNFKEQ. The J segment lost 3 bases and the V segment lost 4 bases, leaving 7 bases of the junction unmatched. The CDR3 is 15 residues long.